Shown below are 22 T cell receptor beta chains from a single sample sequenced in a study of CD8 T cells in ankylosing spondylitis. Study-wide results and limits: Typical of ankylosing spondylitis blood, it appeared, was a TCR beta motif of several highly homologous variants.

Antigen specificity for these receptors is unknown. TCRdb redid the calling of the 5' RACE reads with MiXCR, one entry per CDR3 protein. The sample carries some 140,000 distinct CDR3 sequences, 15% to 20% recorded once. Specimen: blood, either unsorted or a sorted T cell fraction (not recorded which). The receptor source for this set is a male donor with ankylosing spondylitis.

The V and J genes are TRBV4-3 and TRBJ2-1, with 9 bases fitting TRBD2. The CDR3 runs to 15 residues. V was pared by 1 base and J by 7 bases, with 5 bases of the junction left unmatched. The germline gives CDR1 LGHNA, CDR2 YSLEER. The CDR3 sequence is CASSQGGLARNEQFF. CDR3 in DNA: TGCGCCAGCAGCCAAGGGGGACTAGCCCGAAATGAGCAGTTCTTC.

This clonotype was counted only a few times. This CDR3 is CASSSSSYPGTGGLGELFF. In DNA, the CDR3 is TGTGCCAGCAGCTCATCTTCCTACCCGGGGACAGGGGGTCTCGGGGAGCTGTTTTTT. J is TRBJ2-2 and V is TRBV11-2; 11 bases match TRBD1. Germline V gives CDR1 SGHAT, CDR2 FQNNGV. V shed 4 bases and J 7 bases; nucleotides not matched to a gene: 17. The CDR3 sequence is 19 residues long.

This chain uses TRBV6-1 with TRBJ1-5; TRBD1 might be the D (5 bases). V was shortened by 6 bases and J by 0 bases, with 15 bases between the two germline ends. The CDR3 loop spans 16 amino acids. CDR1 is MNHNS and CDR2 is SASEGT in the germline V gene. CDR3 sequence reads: CASSPYWDYSNQPQHF. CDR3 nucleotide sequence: TGTGCCAGCAGCCCCTATTGGGACTATAGCAATCAGCCCCAGCATTTT.

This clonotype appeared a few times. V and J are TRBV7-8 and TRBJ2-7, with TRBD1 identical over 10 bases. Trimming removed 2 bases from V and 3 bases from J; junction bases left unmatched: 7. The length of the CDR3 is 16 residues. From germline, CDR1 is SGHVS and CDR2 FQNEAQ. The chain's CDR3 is CASSLTGTGVFYEQYF. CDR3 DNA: TGTGCCAGCAGCTTAACCGGGACAGGGGTTTTCTACGAGCAGTACTTC.

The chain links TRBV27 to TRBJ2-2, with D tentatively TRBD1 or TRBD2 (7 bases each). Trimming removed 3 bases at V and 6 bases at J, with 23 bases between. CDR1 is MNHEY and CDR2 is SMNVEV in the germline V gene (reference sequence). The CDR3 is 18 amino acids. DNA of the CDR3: TGTGCCAGCAGTTTGAGAGCAGGGGGAGGGGCCCTACCCGGGGAGCTGTTTTTT. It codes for CASSLRAGGGALPGELFF.

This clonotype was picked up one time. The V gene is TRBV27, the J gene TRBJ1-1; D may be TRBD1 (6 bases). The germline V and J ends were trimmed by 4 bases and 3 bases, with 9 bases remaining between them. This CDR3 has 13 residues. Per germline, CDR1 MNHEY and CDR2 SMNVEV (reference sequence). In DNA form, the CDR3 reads TGTGCCAGCAGTTACGGACAGTACACTGAAGCTTTCTTT. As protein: CASSYGQYTEAFF.

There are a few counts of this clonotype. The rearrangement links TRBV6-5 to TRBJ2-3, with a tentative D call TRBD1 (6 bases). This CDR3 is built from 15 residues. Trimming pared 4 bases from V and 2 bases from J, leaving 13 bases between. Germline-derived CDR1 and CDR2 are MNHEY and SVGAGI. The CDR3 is CASSWSGDLTDTQYF. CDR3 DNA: TGTGCCAGCAGTTGGTCAGGGGATCTCACAGATACGCAGTATTTT.

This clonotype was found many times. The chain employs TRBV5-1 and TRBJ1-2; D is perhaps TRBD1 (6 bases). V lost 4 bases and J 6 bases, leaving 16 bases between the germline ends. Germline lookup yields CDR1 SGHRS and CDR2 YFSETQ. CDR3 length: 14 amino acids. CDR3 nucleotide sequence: TGCGCCAGCAGCGGTTCCGGGACAAAAAATGGCTACACCTTC. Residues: CASSGSGTKNGYTF.

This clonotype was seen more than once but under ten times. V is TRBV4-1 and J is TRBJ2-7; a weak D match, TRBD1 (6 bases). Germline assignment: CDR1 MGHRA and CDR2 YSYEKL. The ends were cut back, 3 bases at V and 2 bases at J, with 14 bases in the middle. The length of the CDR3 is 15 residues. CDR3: CASSHQRDTTYEQYF. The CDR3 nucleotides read TGCGCCAGCAGCCACCAGAGGGACACCACCTACGAGCAGTACTTC.

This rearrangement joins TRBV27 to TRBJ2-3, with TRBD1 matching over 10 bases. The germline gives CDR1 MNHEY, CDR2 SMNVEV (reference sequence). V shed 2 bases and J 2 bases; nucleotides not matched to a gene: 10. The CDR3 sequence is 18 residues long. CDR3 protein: CASSLAGTGDPVTDTQYF. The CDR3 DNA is TGTGCCAGCAGTTTAGCCGGGACAGGGGACCCCGTCACAGATACGCAGTATTTT.

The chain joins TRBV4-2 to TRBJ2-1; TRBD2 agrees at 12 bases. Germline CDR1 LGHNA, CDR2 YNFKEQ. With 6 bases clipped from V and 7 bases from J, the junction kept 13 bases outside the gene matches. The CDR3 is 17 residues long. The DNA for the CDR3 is TGTGCCAGCAGTCCCTCGGCTAGCGGGAGGGCCTTGAATGAGCAGTTCTTC. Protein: CASSPSASGRALNEQFF.

The CDR3 bases are TGCGCCAGCAGTGAGTCAGGAGGGGGAGACACCGGGGAGCTGTTTTTT. It yields the protein CASSESGGGDTGELFF. The chain uses TRBV10-2 and TRBJ2-2, with D perhaps matching TRBD1 or TRBD2 (6 bases each). Germline CDR1 is WSHSY and CDR2 is SAAADI. The V gene lost 0 bases and the J gene lost 3 bases, with 11 bases spanning the gap. The CDR3 runs to 16 residues.

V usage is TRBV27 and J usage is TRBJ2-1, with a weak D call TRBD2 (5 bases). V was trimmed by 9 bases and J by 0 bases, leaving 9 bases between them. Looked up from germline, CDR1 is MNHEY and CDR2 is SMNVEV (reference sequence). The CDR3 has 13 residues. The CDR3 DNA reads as TGTGCCAGTTCGGGAATCTCCTACAATGAGCAGTTCTTC. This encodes CASSGISYNEQFF.

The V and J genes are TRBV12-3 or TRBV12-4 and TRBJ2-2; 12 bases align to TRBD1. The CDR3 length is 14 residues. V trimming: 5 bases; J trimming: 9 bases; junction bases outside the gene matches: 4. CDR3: CASSPGTGGWELFF. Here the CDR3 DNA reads TGTGCCAGCAGTCCTGGGACAGGGGGCTGGGAGCTGTTTTTT.

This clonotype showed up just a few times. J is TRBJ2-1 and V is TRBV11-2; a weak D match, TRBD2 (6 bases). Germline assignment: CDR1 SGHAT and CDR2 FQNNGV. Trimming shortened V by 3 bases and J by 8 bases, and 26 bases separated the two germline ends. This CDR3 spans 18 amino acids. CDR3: CASSFRVRAEWRVHEQFF. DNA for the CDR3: TGTGCCAGCAGCTTTCGGGTGAGAGCGGAATGGAGGGTCCATGAGCAGTTCTTC.

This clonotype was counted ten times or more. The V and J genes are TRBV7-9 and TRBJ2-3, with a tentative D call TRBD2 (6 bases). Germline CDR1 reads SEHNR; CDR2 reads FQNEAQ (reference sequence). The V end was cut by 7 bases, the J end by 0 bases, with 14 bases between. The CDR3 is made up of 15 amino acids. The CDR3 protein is CASTYISGSTDTQYF. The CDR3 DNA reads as TGTGCCAGCACTTATATTAGCGGAAGCACAGATACGCAGTATTTT.

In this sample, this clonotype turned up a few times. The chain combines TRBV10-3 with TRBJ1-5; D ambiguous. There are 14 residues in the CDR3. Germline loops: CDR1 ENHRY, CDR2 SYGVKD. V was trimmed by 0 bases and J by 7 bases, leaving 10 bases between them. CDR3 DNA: TGTGCCATCAGTGAGTCGAACAGTGGGCAGCCCCAGCATTTT. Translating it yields CAISESNSGQPQHF.

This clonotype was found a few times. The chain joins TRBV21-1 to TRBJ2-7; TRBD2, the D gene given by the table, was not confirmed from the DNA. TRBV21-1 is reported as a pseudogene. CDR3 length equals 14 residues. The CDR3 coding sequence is TGTGCCAGCGCACTAGCGGGCCACTCTTACGAGCAGTACTTC. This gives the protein CASALAGHSYEQYF.

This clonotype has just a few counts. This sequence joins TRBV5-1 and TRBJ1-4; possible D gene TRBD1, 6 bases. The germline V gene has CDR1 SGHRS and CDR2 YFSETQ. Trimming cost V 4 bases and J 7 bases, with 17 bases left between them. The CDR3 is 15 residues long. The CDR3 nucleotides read TGCGCCAGCAGCCTGAGGGGGGGCAACGGTGAAAAACTGTTTTTT. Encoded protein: CASSLRGGNGEKLFF.

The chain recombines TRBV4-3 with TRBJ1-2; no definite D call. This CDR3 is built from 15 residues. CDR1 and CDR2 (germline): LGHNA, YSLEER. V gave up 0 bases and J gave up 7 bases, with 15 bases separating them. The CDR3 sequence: CASSQDYGLRAGYTF. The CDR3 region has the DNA TGCGCCAGCAGCCAAGATTACGGTCTTCGGGCTGGCTACACCTTC.

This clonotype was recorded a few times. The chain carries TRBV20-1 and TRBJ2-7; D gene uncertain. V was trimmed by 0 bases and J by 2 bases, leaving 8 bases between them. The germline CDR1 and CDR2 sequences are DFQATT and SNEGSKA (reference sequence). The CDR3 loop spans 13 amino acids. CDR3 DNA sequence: TGCAGTGCTAGAGAGAGGCTAACCTACGAGCAGTACTTC. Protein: CSARERLTYEQYF.

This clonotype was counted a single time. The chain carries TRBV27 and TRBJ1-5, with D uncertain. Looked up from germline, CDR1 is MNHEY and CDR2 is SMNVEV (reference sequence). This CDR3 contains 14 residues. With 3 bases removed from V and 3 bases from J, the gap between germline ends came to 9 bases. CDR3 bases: TGTGCCAGCAGTTTCGGCAGGATCAATCAGCCCCAGCATTTT. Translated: CASSFGRINQPQHF.